The rows below give T cell receptor beta chains drawn from one sample of a study of T cells in Graves' hyperthyroidism and ophthalmopathy. Using its own MiXCR run on the multiplex PCR reads, TCRdb lists one record per CDR3 protein. Among a few hundred thousand distinct CDR3 sequences listed, roughly 18% were seen once. The sample taken for sequencing was blood. The receptors derive from a woman aged 45-59 years with Graves' hyperthyroidism. The CDR3 runs from the conserved cysteine through the conserved F or W. A D gene is named only where the DNA matches it firmly. Size is omitted from some rows. Given values are once, few, many or a class for expanded clones.

D: TRBD1; size: few; J: TRBJ2-7; V: TRBV25-1; CDR3: CASSDGTGLYEQYF; DNA: TGTGCCAGCAGTGATGGGACAGGCCTCTACGAGCAGTACTTC
D: TRBD1; size: few; J: TRBJ2-3; V: TRBV7-9; CDR3: CAGSPGQLPTDTQYF; DNA: TGTGCCGGCAGCCCGGGACAGCTACCCACAGATACGCAGTATTTT
D: TRBD1; size: NA; J: TRBJ1-2; V: TRBV12-3/TRBV12-4; CDR3: CASSPDRDRGYGYTF; DNA: TGTGCCAGCAGCCCTGACAGGGATCGGGGTTATGGCTACACCTTC
D: NA; size: once; J: TRBJ1-4; V: TRBV7-9; CDR3: CASSLELGEKLFF; DNA: TGTGCCAGCAGCTTAGAGCTCGGTGAAAAACTGTTTTTT
D: NA; size: few; J: TRBJ2-7; V: TRBV5-5; CDR3: CASSLDGPLEQYF; DNA: TGTGCCAGCAGCTTGGACGGCCCCCTGGAGCAGTACTTC
D: NA; size: NA; J: TRBJ1-4; V: TRBV6-1; CDR3: CASSKRTTFEKLFF; DNA: TGTGCCAGCAGTAAACGGACCACCTTTGAAAAACTGTTTTTT
D: NA; size: few; J: TRBJ1-6; V: TRBV7-2; CDR3: CASTRPIGTAALQGNSPLHF; DNA: TGTGCCAGCACCAGACCTATCGGGACGGCGGCCCTACAGGGTAATTCACCCCTCCACTTT
D: NA; size: NA; J: TRBJ2-5; V: TRBV7-9; CDR3: CASKNRDSKETQYF; DNA: TGTGCCAGCAAAAACCGGGACTCAAAAGAGACCCAGTACTTC
D: TRBD2; size: NA; J: TRBJ2-7; V: TRBV7-8; CDR3: CASSLGGGLAGGGSYEQYF; DNA: TGTGCCAGCAGCTTAGGAGGGGGACTAGCGGGAGGTGGATCCTACGAGCAGTACTTC
D: TRBD1; size: few; J: TRBJ2-2; V: TRBV30; CDR3: CAWSFGTARVGELFF; DNA: TGTGCCTGGAGTTTCGGGACAGCACGAGTCGGGGAGCTGTTTTTT
D: NA; size: few; J: TRBJ2-7; V: TRBV27; CDR3: CASSLTTAPHEQYF; DNA: TGTGCCAGCAGTTTAACGACTGCCCCCCACGAGCAGTACTTC
D: NA; size: many; J: TRBJ1-1; V: TRBV20-1; CDR3: CSASMTVGNTEAFF; DNA: TGCAGTGCTAGCATGACAGTGGGGAACACTGAAGCTTTCTTT
D: NA; size: few; J: TRBJ2-3; V: TRBV13; CDR3: CASSPTLVDVDTQYF; DNA: TGTGCCAGCAGCCCTACGTTAGTGGACGTAGATACGCAGTATTTT
D: NA; size: NA; J: TRBJ2-7; V: TRBV10-3; CDR3: CATHKASTYEQYF; DNA: TGTGCCACCCATAAGGCGTCTACCTACGAGCAGTACTTC
D: NA; size: few; J: TRBJ2-2; V: TRBV9; CDR3: CASSVGGAGRELFF; DNA: TGTGCCAGCAGCGTAGGTGGGGCTGGCCGGGAGCTGTTTTTT
D: NA; size: many; J: TRBJ2-7; V: TRBV2; CDR3: CASRAWVAGPREQYF; DNA: TGTGCCAGCAGGGCCTGGGTTGCGGGCCCTCGGGAGCAGTACTTC
D: TRBD2; size: many; J: TRBJ2-7; V: TRBV7-9; CDR3: CASSYSGLAGGHEQYF; DNA: TGTGCCAGCAGCTATTCCGGACTAGCGGGAGGGCACGAGCAGTACTTC
D: TRBD1; size: NA; J: TRBJ1-2; V: TRBV9; CDR3: CASSVGDREGYGYTF; DNA: TGTGCCAGCAGCGTGGGGGACAGGGAAGGCTATGGCTACACCTTC
D: NA; size: many; J: TRBJ1-1; V: TRBV12-3/TRBV12-4; CDR3: CASIFSGTNTEAFF; DNA: TGTGCCAGCATTTTCTCCGGGACGAACACTGAAGCTTTCTTT
D: NA; size: few; J: TRBJ1-1; V: TRBV11-3; CDR3: CASGRAFF; DNA: TGTGCCAGCGGGAGAGCTTTCTTT
D: TRBD2; size: many; J: TRBJ2-5; V: TRBV30; CDR3: CAWSVKFGGGEDQETQYF; DNA: TGTGCCTGGAGTGTCAAGTTCGGCGGGGGGGAAGACCAAGAGACCCAGTACTTC
D: NA; size: many; J: TRBJ2-1; V: TRBV30; CDR3: CAWSVRDSPLSYNEQFF; DNA: TGTGCCTGGAGTGTCCGGGACTCGCCCCTCTCCTACAATGAGCAGTTCTTC
D: TRBD1; size: few; J: TRBJ1-5; V: TRBV19; CDR3: CASSTQTGSNQPQHF; DNA: TGTGCCAGTAGTACCCAGACAGGGAGTAATCAGCCCCAGCATTTT
D: TRBD2; size: many; J: TRBJ2-3; V: TRBV5-1; CDR3: CASSPGTSHLWTDTQYF; DNA: TGCGCCAGCAGCCCCGGGACTAGTCATTTGTGGACAGATACGCAGTATTTT
D: NA; size: NA; J: TRBJ2-5; V: TRBV9; CDR3: CASSVALRETQYF; DNA: TGTGCCAGCAGCGTAGCCCTTCGGGAGACCCAGTACTTC
D: NA; size: few; J: TRBJ2-3; V: TRBV24-1; CDR3: CATSESNLVEVGARVDTQYF; DNA: TGTGCCACCAGTGAATCTAATCTTGTCGAGGTCGGAGCTAGGGTGGATACGCAGTATTTT
D: TRBD1; size: few; J: TRBJ1-2; V: TRBV5-5; CDR3: CASSLGQGECYAF; DNA: TGTGCCAGCAGCTTAGGACAGGGGGAGTGCTACGCCTTC
D: NA; size: many; J: TRBJ1-1; V: TRBV2; CDR3: CASRPGGTEAFF; DNA: TGTGCCAGCAGACCGGGAGGCACTGAAGCTTTCTTT
D: NA; size: many; J: TRBJ2-1; V: TRBV5-8; CDR3: CASSFGTHNEQFF; DNA: TGTGCCAGCAGCTTCGGGACGCACAATGAGCAGTTCTTC
D: TRBD2; size: NA; J: TRBJ2-3; V: TRBV20-1; CDR3: CSASGLAGVVDTQYF; DNA: TGCAGTGCTAGTGGACTAGCGGGAGTCGTAGATACGCAGTATTTT
D: TRBD2; size: few; J: TRBJ2-1; V: TRBV6-1; CDR3: CASGFSGASYNEQFF; DNA: TGTGCCAGCGGGTTTAGCGGGGCCTCCTACAATGAGCAGTTCTTC